This passage covers 13 T cell receptor beta chains from one sample sequenced in a study of T cells in Graves' hyperthyroidism and ophthalmopathy. Amplification of TCR beta CDR3 regions used RNA as the template. With the HTBI primer set, the TCR CDR3 went through a first round of RT-PCR. TCRdb processed the multiplex PCR reads anew with MiXCR; each CDR3 protein has one entry. The data show approximately 600,000 distinct CDR3 sequences, around 21% seen once. The sequenced sample was blood. Receptors were obtained from a man aged 25 to 40 with Graves' ophthalmopathy.

This clonotype was observed many times. The chain carries TRBV7-2 and TRBJ2-3, with TRBD2 as a possible D gene (6 bases). The V end was cut by 5 bases, the J end by 3 bases, with 15 bases between. Germline lookup yields CDR1 SGHTA and CDR2 FQGNSA. The CDR3 is 15 residues long. The CDR3 nucleotides are TGTGCCAGCAGCCTCCGGGAGACCGGTACAGATACGCAGTATTTT. It encodes CASSLRETGTDTQYF.

The rearrangement uses TRBV10-3 and TRBJ1-1; 7 positions agree with TRBD1. This CDR3 is built from 14 residues. J lost 1 base, V lost 6 bases, and 5 bases had no gene match. CDR1 and CDR2 (germline): ENHRY, SYGVKD. Written as DNA, the CDR3 is TGTGCCATCAGGGTGGACAGGTCGAACACTGAAGCTTTCTTT. Residues: CAIRVDRSNTEAFF.

This clonotype was picked up many times. V usage is TRBV5-1 and J usage is TRBJ2-6; the D is unclear. The V gene lost 4 bases and the J gene lost 4 bases, with 12 bases spanning the gap. This CDR3 comprises 15 residues. Germline V gene sequence: CDR1 SGHRS, CDR2 YFSETQ. CDR3 sequence (DNA): TGCGCCAGCAGCGTGGAGATGGGGGGGGCCAACGTCCTGACTTTC. Protein: CASSVEMGGANVLTF.

A few counts support this clonotype. The V and J genes are TRBV6-1 and TRBJ1-2; TRBD1 matches 8 bases. Germline assignment: CDR1 MNHNS and CDR2 SASEGT. This CDR3 has 15 amino acids. Losses at the gene ends were 5 bases for V and 4 bases for J; bases not matched to a gene: 9. The CDR3 DNA reads TGTGCCAGCAGTTCCCACGACAGGGGCGGCTATGGCTACACCTTC. Encoded protein: CASSSHDRGGYGYTF.

Here the CDR3 DNA reads TGTGCCATCAGTGCCAGAGGGAGCACAGATACGCAGTATTTT. Protein sequence: CAISARGSTDTQYF. The chain combines TRBV10-3 with TRBJ2-3, with D tentatively TRBD2 (5 bases). This CDR3 spans 14 amino acids. Germline loops: CDR1 ENHRY, CDR2 SYGVKD. V gave up 4 bases and J gave up 0 bases, with 8 bases separating them.

The rearrangement joins TRBV3-1 to TRBJ2-5; unclear D gene. Germline CDR1 and CDR2: LGHDT and YNNKEL (reference sequence). The V gene lost 0 bases and the J gene lost 2 bases, with 7 bases spanning the gap. The CDR3 consists of 14 residues. The CDR3 bases are TGTGCCAGCAGCCAAGAGAACAGACAAGAGACCCAGTACTTC. This codes for CASSQENRQETQYF.

The genes are TRBV6-2 or TRBV6-3 and TRBJ2-2; 7 bases line up with TRBD2. The J segment lost 7 bases and the V segment lost 0 bases, leaving 14 bases of the junction unmatched. The CDR3 sequence is 18 residues long. Per the germline V gene, CDR1 is MNHEY and CDR2 is SVGEGT. The CDR3 DNA sequence: TGTGCCAGCAGTTACTCGAGGTCGAGCGGGATTACTGGCGGGGAGCTGTTTTTT. Amino acid sequence: CASSYSRSSGITGGELFF.

This clonotype has more than one count but fewer than ten. The chain employs TRBV30 and TRBJ2-7; D is unclear. The CDR3 spans 12 residues. Trimming stripped 5 bases from V and 2 bases from J, with 10 bases between. The germline gives CDR1 GTSNPN, CDR2 SVGIG (reference sequence). The CDR3 region is CAWGDSAYEQYF. The DNA for the CDR3 is TGTGCCTGGGGTGACTCGGCCTACGAGCAGTACTTC.

Many counts were recorded for this clonotype. The chain joins TRBV12-3 or TRBV12-4 to TRBJ2-1; 11 bases fit TRBD2. The CDR3 loop spans 16 amino acids. V shed 3 bases, J shed 9 bases, and the junction held 10 bases outside the gene matches. Written as DNA, the CDR3 is TGTGCCAGCAGTTTCCTACTAGCGGGAGAGGCCGCTGAGCAGTTCTTC. Protein product: CASSFLLAGEAAEQFF.

The gene calls are TRBV6-2 or TRBV6-3 and TRBJ2-7; 12 nucleotides match TRBD2. Germline values: CDR1 MNHEY, CDR2 SVGEGT. This CDR3 is 15 amino acids long. With V trimmed by 5 bases and J by 7 bases, 9 bases remained unmatched. The CDR3, as DNA: TGTGCCAGCAGTGAAACTAGCGGGAGGCAGGATGAGCAGTACTTC. It encodes CASSETSGRQDEQYF.

This clonotype occurred many times. The J gene is TRBJ2-1, the V gene TRBV6-2 or TRBV6-3; 8 positions agree with TRBD2. Looked up from germline, CDR1 is MNHEY and CDR2 is SVGEGT. The CDR3 has 15 amino acids. The ends lost 6 bases at V and 2 bases at J; junction bases unmatched: 6. The CDR3 region has the DNA TGTGCCAGCAGCTATGGTAGCGGGACCTACAATGAGCAGTTCTTC. Protein sequence: CASSYGSGTYNEQFF.

This clonotype has a handful of counts. The rearrangement joins TRBV4-1 to TRBJ1-3, with unresolved D. Germline lookup yields CDR1 MGHRA and CDR2 YSYEKL. The germline V and J ends were trimmed by 0 bases and 2 bases, with 8 bases remaining between them. This CDR3 has 15 residues. The CDR3 DNA reads as TGCGCCAGCAGCCAAGAAAGGGCCACTGGAAACACCATATATTTT. Its translation is CASSQERATGNTIYF.

This clonotype has a handful of counts. The chain employs TRBV25-1 and TRBJ1-2, with TRBD1 identical over 10 bases. Germline V gives CDR1 MGHDK, CDR2 SYGVNS. This CDR3 spans 13 amino acids. With 6 bases clipped from V and 8 bases from J, the junction kept 6 bases outside the gene matches. In DNA, the CDR3 is TGTGCCAGCAGCCGGGACAGGGGACGGGGCTACACCTTC. Residues: CASSRDRGRGYTF.